This TCR beta chain is from a study of STAT3 mutations in large granular lymphocyte leukemia. Overall study context: Among longitudinally sequenced T-LGLL patients, roughly half had canonical activating STAT3 mutations detected. Findings of the study overall: At least one immunodominant TCR beta clonotype appeared in every T-cell large granular lymphocyte leukemia patient. In about 30% of the 18 patients, new TCR clonotypes emerged after therapy.

Comment on this clone: Its specificity is unknown. Other DNA sequences in the sample encode the same CDR3.

Trimming shortened V by 5 bases and J by 3 bases, and 5 bases separated the two germline ends. Per the germline V gene, CDR1 is SEHNR and CDR2 is FQNEAQ (reference sequence). The CDR3 is made up of 11 amino acids. Each sample's TCRbeta library yielded on average roughly 42,000 productive templates. Generated by immunoSEQ multiplex PCR, the TCRdb table keeps only in-frame clones and is missing some. The sample holds more than 9,000 clones, about 50% seen once. The sequenced material came from peripheral blood mononuclear cells. The chain links TRBV7-9 to TRBJ2-7; D is ambiguous. The clonotype was recovered from a boy between 10 and 17 years old with T-cell large granular lymphocyte leukemia. Some clones in this sample may be carry-over from other donors' samples. DNA for the CDR3: TGTGCCAGCAGCCCGAGCTACGAGCAGTACTTC. Its translation is CASSPSYEQYF.